This T cell receptor (beta chain) derives from a study of T-cell reconstitution after alpha-beta-depleted transplantation in children (dated by TCRdb to 2016 to 2017). Some background on the complete study: Using TCR repertoire profiling, the study quantitatively followed how T-cell immune reconstitution unfolded in children after TCRalphabeta/CD19-depleted allogeneic hematopoietic cell transplantation.

Receptors were amplified or captured by PCR. Instrument used: Illumina HiSeq 2500. TCR libraries were prepared with molecular barcoding, using unique molecular identifiers to normalize TCRbeta repertoire quantification. The public reads were quality trimmed at Q25 with fastp and then assembled into clones with MiXCR by TCRdb, keeping productive beta chains. Each CDR3 protein appears once, grouped with its most common genes and DNA. For this sample the table gives a few hundred thousand distinct CDR3 sequences, of which less than 15% were detected only once. 4.3% of the sample goes to the ten largest clones. For CDR1 and CDR2, the germline V gene lists SNHLY and FYNNEI. Between the V and J ends, shortened by 10 bases and 2 bases respectively, the junction contains 13 bases. From cysteine to phenylalanine, the CDR3 is 13 amino acids long. Only CDR3 DNA remains: 39 bases, in frame from the first base.

This clonotype has more than one count but fewer than ten. Its specific antigen is unknown. Qualities for individual bases were not recorded, and no much larger clone is one base off. The sequence links TRBV2 to TRBJ2-3, with the D gene not clear enough to name. Material: PBMCs, obtained from the stem cell graft. The receptor's source is a human donor who donated a stem cell graft to a child with Fanconi anemia. The nucleotides are TGTGCCAAAGGAGTGGGTTACACAGATACGCAGTATTTT. This sequence encodes CAKGVGYTDTQYF.